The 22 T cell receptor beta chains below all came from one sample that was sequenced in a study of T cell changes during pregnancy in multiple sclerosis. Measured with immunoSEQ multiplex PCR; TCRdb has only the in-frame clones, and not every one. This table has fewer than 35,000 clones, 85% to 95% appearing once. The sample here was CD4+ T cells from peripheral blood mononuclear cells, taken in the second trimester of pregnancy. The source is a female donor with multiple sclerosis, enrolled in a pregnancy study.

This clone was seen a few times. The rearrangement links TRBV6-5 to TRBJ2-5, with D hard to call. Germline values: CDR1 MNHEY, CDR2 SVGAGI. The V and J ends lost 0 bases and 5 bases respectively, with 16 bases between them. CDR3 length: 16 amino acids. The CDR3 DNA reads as TGTGCCAGCAGTTACTCGTTTGAGAGAGCTCGGGAGACCCAGTACTTC. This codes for CASSYSFERARETQYF.

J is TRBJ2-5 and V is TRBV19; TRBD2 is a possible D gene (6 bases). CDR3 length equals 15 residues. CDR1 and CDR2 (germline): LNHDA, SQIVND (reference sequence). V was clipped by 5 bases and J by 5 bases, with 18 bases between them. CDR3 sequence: CASSGEDTARETQYF. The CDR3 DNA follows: TGTGCCAGTAGTGGGGAGGATACGGCGCGGGAGACCCAGTACTTC.

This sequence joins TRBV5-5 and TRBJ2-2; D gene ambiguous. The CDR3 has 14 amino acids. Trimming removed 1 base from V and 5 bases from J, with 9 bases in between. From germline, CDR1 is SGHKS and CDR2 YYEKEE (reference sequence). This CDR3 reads CASSLIVLTGELFF. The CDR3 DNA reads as TGTGCCAGCAGCTTGATAGTTTTAACCGGGGAGCTGTTTTTT.

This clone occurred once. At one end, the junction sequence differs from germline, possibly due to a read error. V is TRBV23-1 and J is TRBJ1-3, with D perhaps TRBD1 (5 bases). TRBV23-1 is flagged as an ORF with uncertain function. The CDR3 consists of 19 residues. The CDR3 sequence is CASSQWWDFGSRSGNTIYF. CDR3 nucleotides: TGCGCCAGCAGCCAATGGTGGGACTTTGGGAGCCGGTCTGGAAACACCATATATTTT.

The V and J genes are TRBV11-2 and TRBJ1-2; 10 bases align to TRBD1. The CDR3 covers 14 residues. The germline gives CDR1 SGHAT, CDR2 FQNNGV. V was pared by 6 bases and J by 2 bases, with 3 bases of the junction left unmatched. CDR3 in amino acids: CASRPGQGNYGYTF. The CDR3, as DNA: TGTGCCAGCAGACCGGGACAGGGGAACTATGGCTACACCTTC. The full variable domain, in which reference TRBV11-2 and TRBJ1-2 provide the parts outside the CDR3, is EAGVAQSPRYKIIEKRQSVAFWCNPISGHATLYWYQQILGQGPKLLIQFQNNGVVDDSQLPKDRFSAERLKGVDSTLKIQPAKLEDSAVYLCASRPGQGNYGYTFGSGTRLTVV.

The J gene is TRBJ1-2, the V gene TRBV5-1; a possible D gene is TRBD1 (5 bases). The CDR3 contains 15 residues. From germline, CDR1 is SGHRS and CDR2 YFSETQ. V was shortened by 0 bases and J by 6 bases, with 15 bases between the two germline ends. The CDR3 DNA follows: TGCGCCAGCAGCTTGGCCGGCCGGGACTGGGATGGCTACACCTTC. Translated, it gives CASSLAGRDWDGYTF.

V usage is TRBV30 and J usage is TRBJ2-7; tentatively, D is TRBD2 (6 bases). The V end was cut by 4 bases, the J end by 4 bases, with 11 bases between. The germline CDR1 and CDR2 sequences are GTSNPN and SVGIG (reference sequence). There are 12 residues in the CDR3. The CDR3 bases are TGTGCCTGGACCACCGGGGGTTACGAGCAGTACTTC. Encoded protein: CAWTTGGYEQYF. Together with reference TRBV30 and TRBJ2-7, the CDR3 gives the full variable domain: SQTIHQWPATLVQPVGSPLSLECTVEGTSNPNLYWYRQAAGRGLQLLFYSVGIGQISSEVPQNLSASRPQDRQFILSSKKLLLSDSGFYLCAWTTGGYEQYFGPGTRLTVT.

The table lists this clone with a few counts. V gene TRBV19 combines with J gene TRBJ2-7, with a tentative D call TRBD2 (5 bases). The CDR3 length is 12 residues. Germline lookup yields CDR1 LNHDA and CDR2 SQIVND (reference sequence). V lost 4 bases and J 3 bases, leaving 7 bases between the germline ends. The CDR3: CASSTGFYEQYF. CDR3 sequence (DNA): TGTGCCAGTAGTACGGGATTCTACGAGCAGTACTTC.

The CDR3: CASSGAGGLVETQYF. The CDR3 nucleotides read TGTGCCAGCAGTGGGGCAGGGGGGCTTGTGGAGACCCAGTACTTC. The chain has TRBV28 and TRBJ2-5; TRBD1 might be the D (7 bases). CDR3 size: 15 residues. CDR1 is MDHEN and CDR2 is SYDVKM in the germline V gene. Trimming removed 5 bases from V and 5 bases from J, with 18 bases in between.

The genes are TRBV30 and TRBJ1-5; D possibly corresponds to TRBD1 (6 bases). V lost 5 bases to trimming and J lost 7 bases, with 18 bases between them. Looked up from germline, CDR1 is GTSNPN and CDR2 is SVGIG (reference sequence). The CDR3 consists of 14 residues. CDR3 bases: TGTGCCTGGGACCCGGGACATTTGCCCCAGCCCCAGCATTTT. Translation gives CAWDPGHLPQPQHF.

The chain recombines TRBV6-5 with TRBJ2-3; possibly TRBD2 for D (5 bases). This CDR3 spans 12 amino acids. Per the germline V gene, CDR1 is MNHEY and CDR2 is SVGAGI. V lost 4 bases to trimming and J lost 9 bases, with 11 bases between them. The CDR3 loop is CASSLRGGTQYF. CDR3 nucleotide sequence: TGTGCCAGCAGTTTACGGGGTGGCACGCAGTATTTT.

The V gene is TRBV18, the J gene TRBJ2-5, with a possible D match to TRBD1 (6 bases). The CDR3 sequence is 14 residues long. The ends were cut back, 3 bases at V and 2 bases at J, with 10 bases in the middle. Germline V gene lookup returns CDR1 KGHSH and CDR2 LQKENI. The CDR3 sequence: CASSPGAQQETQYF. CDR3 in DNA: TGTGCCAGCTCACCGGGGGCCCAACAAGAGACCCAGTACTTC.

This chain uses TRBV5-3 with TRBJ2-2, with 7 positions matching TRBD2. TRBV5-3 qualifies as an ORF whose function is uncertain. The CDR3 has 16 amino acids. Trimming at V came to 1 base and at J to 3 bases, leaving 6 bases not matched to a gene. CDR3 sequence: CARSLRLAPDTGELFF. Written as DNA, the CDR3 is TGTGCCAGAAGCTTGCGACTAGCCCCCGACACCGGGGAGCTGTTTTTT.

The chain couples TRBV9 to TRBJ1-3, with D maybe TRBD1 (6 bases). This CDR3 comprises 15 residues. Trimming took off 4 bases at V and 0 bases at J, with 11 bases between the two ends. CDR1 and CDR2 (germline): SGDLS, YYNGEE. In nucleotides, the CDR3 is TGTGCCAGCAGCCAACAGGACAGCTCTGGAAACACCATATATTTT. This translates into CASSQQDSSGNTIYF.

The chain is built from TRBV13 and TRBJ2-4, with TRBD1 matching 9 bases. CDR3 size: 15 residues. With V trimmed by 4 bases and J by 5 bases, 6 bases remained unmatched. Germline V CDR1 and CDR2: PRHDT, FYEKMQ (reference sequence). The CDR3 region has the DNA TGTGCCAGCAGCTCGACCTGGGACAGGGAAAACATTCAGTACTTC. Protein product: CASSSTWDRENIQYF. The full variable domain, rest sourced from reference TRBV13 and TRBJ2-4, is AAGVIQSPRHLIKEKRETATLKCYPIPRHDTVYWYQQGPGQDPQFLISFYEKMQSDKGSIPDRFSAQQFSDYHSELNMSSLELGDSALYFCASSSTWDRENIQYFGAGTRLSVL.

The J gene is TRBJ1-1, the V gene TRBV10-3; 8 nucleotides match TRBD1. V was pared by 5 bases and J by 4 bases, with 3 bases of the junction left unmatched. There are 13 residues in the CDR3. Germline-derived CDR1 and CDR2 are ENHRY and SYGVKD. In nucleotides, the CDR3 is TGTGCCATCAGTCAGGGGGCCGTCACTGAAGCTTTCTTT. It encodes CAISQGAVTEAFF.

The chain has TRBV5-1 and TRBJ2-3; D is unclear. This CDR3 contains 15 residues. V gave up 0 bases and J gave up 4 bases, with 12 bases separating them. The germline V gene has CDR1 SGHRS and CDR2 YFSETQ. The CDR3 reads CASSLAGLGPDTQYF. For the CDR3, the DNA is TGCGCCAGCAGCTTGGCTGGGTTGGGCCCAGATACGCAGTATTTT.

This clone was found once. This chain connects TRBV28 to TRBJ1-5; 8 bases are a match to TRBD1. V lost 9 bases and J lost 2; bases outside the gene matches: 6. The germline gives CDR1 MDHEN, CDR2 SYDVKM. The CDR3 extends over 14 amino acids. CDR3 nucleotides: TGTGCCAGTACATCAGGGGGCCGCAATCAGCCCCAGCATTTT. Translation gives CASTSGGRNQPQHF.

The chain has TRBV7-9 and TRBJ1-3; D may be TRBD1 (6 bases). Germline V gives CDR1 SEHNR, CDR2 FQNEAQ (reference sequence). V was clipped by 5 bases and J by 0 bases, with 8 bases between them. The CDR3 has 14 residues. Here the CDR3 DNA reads TGTGCCAGCAGCAGGACAGTCTCTGGAAACACCATATATTTT. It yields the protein CASSRTVSGNTIYF.

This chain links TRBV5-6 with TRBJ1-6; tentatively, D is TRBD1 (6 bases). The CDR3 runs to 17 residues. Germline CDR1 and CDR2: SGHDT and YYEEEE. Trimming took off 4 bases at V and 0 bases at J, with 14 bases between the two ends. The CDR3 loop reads CASSRRGGGSYNSPLHF. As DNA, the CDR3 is TGTGCCAGCAGCCGTCGCGGGGGCGGCTCCTATAATTCACCCCTCCACTTT.

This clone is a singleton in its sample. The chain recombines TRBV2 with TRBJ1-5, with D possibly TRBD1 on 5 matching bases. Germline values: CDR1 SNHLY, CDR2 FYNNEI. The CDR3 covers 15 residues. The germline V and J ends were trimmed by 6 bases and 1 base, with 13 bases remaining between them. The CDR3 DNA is TGTGCCAGCAGACGACAGTCTGTCAGCAATCAGCCCCAGCATTTT. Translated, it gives CASRRQSVSNQPQHF.

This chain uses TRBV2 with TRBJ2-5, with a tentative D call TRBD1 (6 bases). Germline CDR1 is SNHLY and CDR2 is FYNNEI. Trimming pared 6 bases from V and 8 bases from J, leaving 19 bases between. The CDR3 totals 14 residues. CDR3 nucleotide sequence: TGTGCCAGCAGCCATGACTCAGGGGACCTTACCCAGTACTTC. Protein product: CASSHDSGDLTQYF. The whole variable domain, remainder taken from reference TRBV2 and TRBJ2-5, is EPEVTQTPSHQVTQMGQEVILRCVPISNHLYFYWYRQILGQKVEFLVSFYNNEISEKSEIFDDQFSVERPDGSNFTLKIRSTKLEDSAMYFCASSHDSGDLTQYFGPGTRLLVL.